The following is a T cell receptor (beta chain) sequence with its context. This CDR3 contains 15 residues. Looked up from germline, CDR1 is LNHDA and CDR2 is SQIVND (reference sequence). The ends lost 9 bases at V and 7 bases at J; junction bases unmatched: 14. Per the authors' pipeline: Reference gene primer amplification gave estimated nucleated cell counts. Only in-frame clones appear in the TCRdb table, and some are missing; sequencing was by immunoSEQ multiplex PCR. The V and J calls and the clone size are those of that table, but D and trimming were determined from the DNA. Of more than 150,000 clones listed, roughly 90% are singletons. This entry belongs to a study of blood T cell repertoires in COVID-19. The overall study: Samples of COVID-19 (acute and convalescent) were obtained from the United States, Italy and Spain. Sample material is recorded as cDNA or gDNA derived from T cells, B-cell-depleted T cells, or PBMCs.

The V and J genes are TRBV19 and TRBJ2-1, with 8 bases that match TRBD1. The clonotype was recovered from a man between 65 and 79 years old with active or convalescent COVID-19. The sample consisted of peripheral blood. CDR3 coding DNA: TGTGCCAGCTCTCTCCGGACAGGGATTCCGAATGAGCAGTTCTTC. Its protein product is CASSLRTGIPNEQFF.